This entry lists 9 T cell receptor beta chains sequenced from one sample in a study of CD8+CD57+ T cells in acquired aplastic anemia. TCR beta VDJ combinations and CDR3 sequences were profiled from genomic DNA. TCRdb redid the calling of the reads with MiXCR, one entry per CDR3 protein. The sample contains just over 400,000 distinct CDR3 sequences, 60% to 80% of which appear only once. The sequenced sample consisted of sorted CD4+, CD8+, or CD8+CD57+ T cells (not recorded which) from PBMCs. The receptors were sampled from a human donor in good health, serving as a control.

This chain uses TRBV5-6 with TRBJ2-5; possible D gene TRBD1, 5 bases. This CDR3 contains 15 residues. Germline lookup yields CDR1 SGHDT and CDR2 YYEEEE. V gave up 3 bases and J gave up 4 bases, with 16 bases separating them. DNA of the CDR3: TGTGCCAGCAGCTCTAAGGGTACAGGACGAGAGACCCAGTACTTC. Its translation: CASSSKGTGRETQYF.

The genes are TRBV5-8 and TRBJ2-7, with unresolved D. The CDR3 is made up of 16 amino acids. Germline V gene sequence: CDR1 SGHTS, CDR2 YDEGEE. The V gene lost 3 bases and the J gene lost 0 bases, with 16 bases spanning the gap. DNA of the CDR3: TGTGCCAGCAGCTGGAATACCCACTGGAGCTCCTACGAGCAGTACTTC. As protein: CASSWNTHWSSYEQYF.

This clonotype was found many times. In DNA form, the CDR3 reads TGTGCCAGTAGTATAGCAGCAGCTAGCGGACCCTACAATGAGCAGTTCTTC. Translating it yields CASSIAAASGPYNEQFF. The rearrangement links TRBV19 to TRBJ2-1; 7 bases agree with TRBD2. V shed 1 base, J shed 2 bases, and the junction held 8 bases outside the gene matches. Germline V gives CDR1 LNHDA, CDR2 SQIVND (reference sequence). The CDR3 runs to 17 residues.

This clonotype appeared a single time. This rearrangement joins TRBV7-3 to TRBJ2-7, with D perhaps matching TRBD1 (6 bases). Germline CDR1 reads SGHTA; CDR2 reads FQGTGA. The CDR3 consists of 15 residues. V was clipped by 4 bases and J by 5 bases, with 18 bases between them. CDR3 sequence: CASSSPWGPHDEQYF. As DNA, the CDR3 is TGTGCCAGCAGCTCCCCATGGGGGCCTCACGACGAGCAGTACTTC. Full variable domain (outside the CDR3, taken from reference TRBV7-3 and TRBJ2-7): GAGVSQTPSNKVTEKGKYVELRCDPISGHTALYWYRQSLGQGPEFLIYFQGTGAADDSGLPNDRFFAVRPEGSVSTLKIQRTERGDSAVYLCASSSPWGPHDEQYFGPGTRLTVT.

The CDR3 DNA follows: TGTGCCAGCAGTCTAGACCAGGCCGGAGAGGGAGGCTATGGCTACACCTTC. Its protein product is CASSLDQAGEGGYGYTF. The chain employs TRBV12-3 or TRBV12-4 and TRBJ1-2, with no clear D. The V end was cut by 5 bases, the J end by 4 bases, with 23 bases between. This CDR3 spans 17 amino acids.

The chain recombines TRBV12-5 with TRBJ1-1; D ambiguous. The CDR3 is 13 residues long. Germline V CDR1 and CDR2: LGHNT, FRNRAP. V was clipped by 3 bases and J by 5 bases, with 10 bases between them. CDR3 residues: CASGFWGGTEAFF. Here the CDR3 DNA reads TGTGCTAGTGGTTTTTGGGGTGGGACTGAAGCTTTCTTT.

The chain joins TRBV30 to TRBJ2-6; D gene unclear. V lost 3 bases, J lost 0 bases, and 3 bases lay in between. Germline-derived CDR1 and CDR2 are GTSNPN and SVGIG (reference sequence). This CDR3 region has 13 residues. The CDR3 DNA reads as TGTGCCTGGAGAAGCTCTGGGGCCAACGTCCTGACTTTC. Translating it yields CAWRSSGANVLTF.

The chain carries TRBV19 and TRBJ2-3, with 8 bases aligning to TRBD2. V trimming: 3 bases; J trimming: 6 bases; junction bases outside the gene matches: 8. Germline V gene sequence: CDR1 LNHDA, CDR2 SQIVND (reference sequence). This CDR3 region has 15 residues. The CDR3 bases are TGTGCCAGTAGTATTTCGGCGGGGGGTGGTGATACGCAGTATTTT. It yields the protein CASSISAGGGDTQYF.

The rearrangement links TRBV11-1 to TRBJ2-3; D not resolved. Germline-derived CDR1 and CDR2 are SGHAT and FQDESV (reference sequence). Between the trimmed V and J ends, which lost 2 bases and 0 bases, there was a span of 12 bases. CDR3 length: 16 amino acids. Written as DNA, the CDR3 is TGTGCCAGCAGCTTATACAAAGAAGCTAGCACAGATACGCAGTATTTT. Its translation: CASSLYKEASTDTQYF.